Presented here are 5 T cell receptor beta chains from one specimen sequenced in a study of T cell responses to AZD1222 COVID-19 vaccine (dated by TCRdb to 2020 to 2022). Library construction relied on the immunoSEQ multiplex PCR assay. Held by TCRdb, this immuneACCESS table contains in-frame sequences only and omits some clones. Under half of the omission traces to an unresolved V gene where checked; the cause of the rest is unknown. The sample profile shows 250,000 to 300,000 clones; 90% to 95% of them were found once. 0.5% to 0.65% of the sample comes from the top ten. This specimen's time point label, interpreted: about 28 days (+/-7) after the second vaccine dose. The sample in question was peripheral blood, obtained 28 days after the second AZD1222 dose. These TCRs come from an adult who received the AZD1222 COVID-19 vaccine.

The chain carries TRBV7-2 and TRBJ1-6; 8 nucleotides align to TRBD1. The ends lost 7 bases at V and 6 bases at J; junction bases unmatched: 11. The CDR3 totals 16 residues. Germline V gene data show CDR1 as SGHTA and CDR2 as FQGNSA. CDR3: CASKSTGGGPNSPLHF. The CDR3 DNA follows: TGTGCCAGCAAGTCAACAGGGGGGGGCCCTAATTCACCCCTCCACTTT.

V and J are TRBV6-5 and TRBJ2-3, with D perhaps assigned TRBD1 or TRBD2 (5 bases each). CDR1 and CDR2 (germline): MNHEY, SVGAGI. CDR3 length: 14 amino acids. V was clipped by 6 bases and J by 1 base, with 11 bases between them. The CDR3 sequence: CASRGPRRTDTQYF. Written as DNA, the CDR3 is TGTGCCAGCAGGGGACCGCGCCGCACAGATACGCAGTATTTT.

The chain couples TRBV7-9 to TRBJ2-6, with 7 bases lining up with TRBD1. The length of the CDR3 is 18 residues. V lost 4 bases, J lost 2 bases, and 11 bases stayed unmatched. Germline CDR1 SEHNR, CDR2 FQNEAQ (reference sequence). The CDR3 coding sequence is TGTGCCAGCAGCTCGCCGGGACAGAGGTACGCTGGGGCCAACGTCCTGACTTTC. Amino acid sequence: CASSSPGQRYAGANVLTF.

The V call is TRBV2, the J call TRBJ2-7; D may be TRBD1 (6 bases). Trimming left V 6 bases short and J 0 bases short, with 15 bases between. This CDR3 is built from 15 residues. Germline V gene sequence: CDR1 SNHLY, CDR2 FYNNEI. The CDR3: CASRFGQTLSYEQYF. The CDR3 nucleotides are TGTGCCAGCAGATTTGGACAGACCCTCTCCTACGAGCAGTACTTC. The full variable domain, with the rest looked up from reference TRBV2 and TRBJ2-7, is EPEVTQTPSHQVTQMGQEVILRCVPISNHLYFYWYRQILGQKVEFLVSFYNNEISEKSEIFDDQFSVERPDGSNFTLKIRSTKLEDSAMYFCASRFGQTLSYEQYFGPGTRLTVT.

The CDR3 DNA follows: TGCGCCAGCAGCATCCGGGGGGCTGATGAAAAACTGTTTTTT. This gives the protein CASSIRGADEKLFF. V usage is TRBV5-1 and J usage is TRBJ1-4; maybe TRBD1 (6 bases). Trimming cost V 4 bases and J 6 bases, with 13 bases left between them. This CDR3 has 14 residues. Germline loops: CDR1 SGHRS, CDR2 YFSETQ.